Each of the 32 T cell receptor beta chains below was sequenced from the same sample in a study of blood T cell repertoires in COVID-19. TCRdb's table, derived via immunoSEQ multiplex PCR, lists solely in-frame clones and lacks some. The sample includes around 100,000 clones, around 85% of them seen just once. Material for sequencing was PBMCs or T cells enriched from blood (not recorded which). All receptors derive from a woman aged 45-65 years who had recovered from COVID-19.

A few counts support this clone. This rearrangement joins TRBV4-1 to TRBJ2-7, with D perhaps matching TRBD1 (6 bases). Trimming removed 2 bases from V and 0 bases from J, with 17 bases in between. The germline V gene encodes CDR1 MGHRA and CDR2 YSYEKL. The length of the CDR3 is 17 residues. CDR3 sequence reads: CASSQRAGAKSSYEQYF. The CDR3 DNA sequence: TGCGCCAGCAGCCAAAGGGCAGGGGCCAAGAGCTCCTACGAGCAGTACTTC.

The V and J genes are TRBV21-1 and TRBJ2-7; the table gives TRBD2 as D, unverified against the DNA. TRBV21-1 corresponds to a pseudogene. The CDR3 runs 15 residues. CDR3 DNA sequence: TGTGCCAGCAGCAACAGCGAGCGGCCCTCCTACGAGCAGTACTTC. Protein: CASSNSERPSYEQYF.

The chain combines TRBV7-9 with TRBJ2-3, with a tentative D call TRBD2 (5 bases). V lost 5 bases and J lost 0, with 18 bases in between. The CDR3 extends over 17 amino acids. Germline lookup yields CDR1 SEHNR and CDR2 FQNEAQ (reference sequence). The CDR3 loop reads CASSVMRTVASTDTQYF. The CDR3 DNA reads as TGTGCCAGCAGCGTAATGAGGACTGTTGCTAGCACAGATACGCAGTATTTT.

The chain joins TRBV30 to TRBJ1-1, with 7 bases identical to TRBD1. Per germline, CDR1 GTSNPN and CDR2 SVGIG (reference sequence). Germline trimming cut 5 bases from V and 8 bases from J; bases unmatched to any gene: 14. CDR3 length: 14 amino acids. The CDR3 DNA reads TGTGCCTGGGGATGGGGACAGCCCTTTATGGAAGCTTTCTTT. Translating it yields CAWGWGQPFMEAFF. Supplemented by reference TRBV30 and TRBJ1-1, the full variable domain reads SQTIHQWPATLVQPVGSPLSLECTVEGTSNPNLYWYRQAAGRGLQLLFYSVGIGQISSEVPQNLSASRPQDRQFILSSKKLLLSDSGFYLCAWGWGQPFMEAFFGQGTRLTVV.

The chain carries TRBV7-9 and TRBJ1-1; D is uncertain. The CDR3 runs 16 residues. Trimming pared 0 bases from V and 4 bases from J, leaving 15 bases between. Germline CDR1 SEHNR, CDR2 FQNEAQ (reference sequence). This CDR3 is CASSLARFPLRTEAFF. The DNA for the CDR3 is TGTGCCAGCAGCTTAGCGAGGTTCCCCCTTCGCACTGAAGCTTTCTTT.

The V gene is TRBV7-9, the J gene TRBJ2-7, with TRBD2 matching 10 bases. With 4 bases clipped from V and 0 bases from J, the junction kept 9 bases outside the gene matches. The length of the CDR3 is 17 residues. The germline V gene encodes CDR1 SEHNR and CDR2 FQNEAQ (reference sequence). The CDR3 coding sequence is TGTGCCAGCAGCTGGAACCCGGGACTAGCGATCTCCTACGAGCAGTACTTC. The encoded protein is CASSWNPGLAISYEQYF.

The V gene is TRBV7-3, the J gene TRBJ2-3, with 10 bases identical to TRBD1. Germline lookup yields CDR1 SGHTA and CDR2 FQGTGA. V gave up 4 bases and J gave up 5 bases; unmatched junction bases: 6. CDR3 size: 15 residues. DNA for the CDR3: TGTGCCAGCAGCTCCCTGACAGGGGGCAAAGATACGCAGTATTTT. Its translation is CASSSLTGGKDTQYF. The full variable domain, its missing parts supplied by reference TRBV7-3 and TRBJ2-3, is GAGVSQTPSNKVTEKGKYVELRCDPISGHTALYWYRQSLGQGPEFLIYFQGTGAADDSGLPNDRFFAVRPEGSVSTLKIQRTERGDSAVYLCASSSLTGGKDTQYFGPGTRLTVL.

V usage is TRBV6-5 and J usage is TRBJ1-1; no firm D call. Trimming stripped 6 bases from V and 4 bases from J, with 18 bases between. CDR1 MNHEY and CDR2 SVGAGI come from the germline V gene. The CDR3 is made up of 15 amino acids. The CDR3 region has the DNA TGTGCCAGCAGCCTAGCCTACTGGGCGGGCACTGAAGCTTTCTTT. Its translation: CASSLAYWAGTEAFF.

V and J are TRBV9 and TRBJ1-6; D is unresolved. CDR1 and CDR2 (germline): SGDLS, YYNGEE. The CDR3 extends over 15 amino acids. Trimming removed 1 base at V and 7 bases at J, with 12 bases between. CDR3 DNA sequence: TGTGCCAGCAGCGTACTTGCAGGAAGCAATTCACCCCTCCACTTT. Its translation: CASSVLAGSNSPLHF.

V and J are TRBV9 and TRBJ2-3; D not resolved. Germline CDR1 SGDLS, CDR2 YYNGEE. The V end was cut by 0 bases, the J end by 2 bases, with 7 bases between. The CDR3 is 14 amino acids. CDR3: CASSVALPTDTQYF. The DNA of the CDR3 is TGTGCCAGCAGCGTAGCTCTTCCCACAGATACGCAGTATTTT.

In DNA, the CDR3 is TGTGCCATAGGGACCGGGGGGTTGAACACTGAAGCTTTCTTT. Translating it yields CAIGTGGLNTEAFF. The gene calls are TRBV10-3 and TRBJ1-1, with D maybe TRBD1 (5 bases). V was cut by 9 bases and J by 0 bases, with 14 bases left in between. This CDR3 is built from 14 residues. CDR1 is ENHRY, CDR2 SYGVKD, per germline.

V usage is TRBV7-9 and J usage is TRBJ2-7, with TRBD1 matching 11 bases. The CDR3 is made up of 17 amino acids. Germline-derived CDR1 and CDR2 are SEHNR and FQNEAQ (reference sequence). V was clipped by 7 bases and J by 5 bases; unmatched bases: 16. The CDR3 nucleotides are TGTGCCAGCACCCCGAGTGGACAGGGGGCGCTTATCAACGAGCAGTACTTC. Amino acid sequence: CASTPSGQGALINEQYF.

V gene TRBV5-5 combines with J gene TRBJ2-7; 9 nucleotides agree with TRBD1. Germline trimming cut 2 bases from V and 0 bases from J; bases unmatched to any gene: 9. Germline assignment: CDR1 SGHKS and CDR2 YYEKEE (reference sequence). The length of the CDR3 is 17 residues. The CDR3 DNA is TGTGCCAGCAGCTTTTCCGATCGGACAGGGGCCTCCTACGAGCAGTACTTC. Translated, it gives CASSFSDRTGASYEQYF.

The chain has TRBV7-9 and TRBJ2-2, with 8 bases that match TRBD2. The CDR3 loop spans 16 amino acids. Germline CDR1 is SEHNR and CDR2 is FQNEAQ (reference sequence). V gave up 0 bases and J gave up 7 bases; unmatched junction bases: 7. DNA for the CDR3: TGTGCCAGCAGCTTAGCTGCGGGAGGAGGCGGCGGGGAGCTGTTTTTT. This gives the protein CASSLAAGGGGGELFF.

The chain carries TRBV28 and TRBJ1-1; 7 bases are a match to TRBD1. V was pared by 3 bases and J by 2 bases, with 9 bases of the junction left unmatched. CDR3 length equals 16 residues. Per germline, CDR1 MDHEN and CDR2 SYDVKM. CDR3 nucleotide sequence: TGTGCCAGCAGTTTGGGCAGGGGGGTTTTAAACACTGAAGCTTTCTTT. Translated, it gives CASSLGRGVLNTEAFF.

This clone is a singleton in its sample. The chain couples TRBV2 to TRBJ1-1; tentative D call: TRBD1 (6 bases). V lost 7 bases and J lost 5, with 14 bases in between. The CDR3 has 13 residues. Per germline, CDR1 SNHLY and CDR2 FYNNEI. The CDR3 coding sequence is TGTGCCAGCAACCTACAGGGTGGGACTGAAGCTTTCTTT. Encoded protein: CASNLQGGTEAFF.

This clone was picked up one time. V gene TRBV27 combines with J gene TRBJ2-7; TRBD1 aligns across 10 bases. This CDR3 is 18 amino acids long. Germline values: CDR1 MNHEY, CDR2 SMNVEV (reference sequence). V dropped 1 base and J dropped 1; count of bases not matched to a gene: 10. The CDR3 DNA reads TGTGCCAGCAGTTTATTAGGGACAGGGGTCTCATTTTCCTACGAGCAGTACTTC. It specifies CASSLLGTGVSFSYEQYF.

This chain links TRBV6-5 with TRBJ1-6; tentatively, D is TRBD1 (6 bases). The CDR3 is 15 residues long. V dropped 3 bases and J dropped 9 bases, with 15 bases sitting between them. The germline gives CDR1 MNHEY, CDR2 SVGAGI. CDR3 DNA sequence: TGTGCCAGCAGTTATAACAGGGATGCGGTTTCACCCCTCCACTTT. Protein sequence: CASSYNRDAVSPLHF.

This clone showed up just once. This chain connects TRBV15 to TRBJ1-5, with TRBD1 matching 7 bases. This CDR3 contains 14 residues. The germline CDR1 and CDR2 sequences are LNHNV and YYDKDF (reference sequence). The trim removed 4 bases at V and 0 bases at J, leaving 0 bases unmatched. CDR3 nucleotide sequence: TGTGCCACCAGCACAGGGGGTAGCAATCAGCCCCAGCATTTT. It yields the protein CATSTGGSNQPQHF.

The J gene is TRBJ2-2, the V gene TRBV5-8; 11 bases are a match to TRBD2. In germline, CDR1 is SGHTS, CDR2 YDEGEE. V lost 4 bases and J lost 4; bases outside the gene matches: 6. The CDR3 sequence is 16 residues long. The CDR3 region is CASSAKTSGGTGELFF. The CDR3 bases are TGTGCCAGCAGCGCAAAAACTAGCGGGGGCACCGGGGAGCTGTTTTTT.

The chain is built from TRBV15 and TRBJ2-6, with D perhaps matching TRBD1 (6 bases). V was cut by 0 bases and J by 0 bases, with 12 bases left in between. CDR1 is LNHNV, CDR2 YYDKDF, per germline (reference sequence). The CDR3 is 18 amino acids. Here the CDR3 DNA reads TGTGCCACCAGCAGAGATACAGGGACCGTCTCTGGGGCCAACGTCCTGACTTTC. Translated: CATSRDTGTVSGANVLTF.

The genes are TRBV18 and TRBJ2-1, with D possibly matching TRBD1 (5 bases). This CDR3 is built from 15 residues. Per the germline V gene, CDR1 is KGHSH and CDR2 is LQKENI. Deletions cut 0 bases from V and 3 bases from J, with 9 bases between. The CDR3 nucleotides are TGTGCCAGCTCACCACCCAGGGCCCGCTACAATGAGCAGTTCTTC. Protein sequence: CASSPPRARYNEQFF.

The chain joins TRBV5-8 to TRBJ1-4; 8 nucleotides match TRBD1. The CDR3 is 15 amino acids. Germline V CDR1 and CDR2: SGHTS, YDEGEE. After removal of 0 bases from V and 6 bases from J, the junction contained 4 bases not matched to a gene. The CDR3 sequence is CASSLDGRGHEKLFF. CDR3 bases: TGTGCCAGCAGCTTGGATGGCAGGGGGCATGAAAAACTGTTTTTT. The complete variable domain, with remaining parts taken from reference TRBV5-8 and TRBJ1-4, reads EAGVTQSPTHLIKTRGQQATLRCSPISGHTSVYWYQQALGLGLQFLLWYDEGEERNRGNFPPRFSGRQFPNYSSELNVNALELEDSALYLCASSLDGRGHEKLFFGSGTQLSVL.

A few counts support this clone. V and J are TRBV5-6 and TRBJ1-4, with D tentatively TRBD1 (5 bases). CDR1 SGHDT and CDR2 YYEEEE come from the germline V gene. The CDR3 contains 15 residues. Trimming shortened V by 4 bases and J by 4 bases, and 14 bases separated the two germline ends. CDR3 residues: CASSPWDLINEKLFF. The CDR3, as DNA: TGTGCCAGCAGCCCTTGGGACTTGATTAATGAAAAACTGTTTTTT.

V is TRBV30 and J is TRBJ2-5, with 11 bases that match TRBD2. This CDR3 region has 17 residues. CDR1 is GTSNPN, CDR2 SVGIG, per germline (reference sequence). The ends lost 2 bases at V and 1 base at J; junction bases unmatched: 9. CDR3: CAWSPRLAGHPQETQYF. The CDR3, as DNA: TGTGCCTGGAGTCCGAGACTAGCGGGACACCCCCAAGAGACCCAGTACTTC.

This clone was detected only once. The chain uses TRBV7-7 and TRBJ2-5; D may be TRBD1 (6 bases). V was trimmed by 1 base and J by 4 bases, leaving 13 bases between them. The CDR3 is made up of 15 amino acids. CDR1 and CDR2 from the germline V gene are SSHAT and FNYEAQ (reference sequence). Here the CDR3 DNA reads TGTGCCAGCAGCTTAGAAGGGGGAACGGGAGAGACCCAGTACTTC. It encodes CASSLEGGTGETQYF.

Only a few counts were recorded for this clone. The CDR3 DNA reads TGTGCCAGCAGTTTGCGGTCGGGACAGGGCGGTGGCTACACCTTC. The encoded protein is CASSLRSGQGGGYTF. The chain uses TRBV27 and TRBJ1-2; 9 bases agree with TRBD1. Germline CDR1 MNHEY, CDR2 SMNVEV (reference sequence). This CDR3 spans 15 amino acids. V dropped 3 bases and J dropped 7; count of bases not matched to a gene: 9.

This clone occurred once. The rearrangement links TRBV28 to TRBJ2-4; TRBD1 agrees at 11 bases. CDR1 is MDHEN, CDR2 SYDVKM, per germline. The CDR3 is 17 residues long. After removal of 2 bases from V and 0 bases from J, the junction contained 3 bases not matched to a gene. CDR3 amino acids: CASSLGQGAIAKNIQYF. The CDR3 bases are TGTGCCAGCAGTTTAGGACAGGGGGCAATAGCCAAAAACATTCAGTACTTC.

J is TRBJ2-1 and V is TRBV27; 8 bases agree with TRBD2. After removal of 2 bases from V and 12 bases from J, the junction contained 6 bases not matched to a gene. Germline CDR1 MNHEY, CDR2 SMNVEV (reference sequence). The CDR3 sequence is 13 residues long. CDR3 amino acids: CASSLTSGGLQFF. The CDR3 coding sequence is TGTGCCAGCAGTTTAACTAGCGGAGGACTGCAGTTCTTC.

V gene TRBV3-1 (or the pseudogene TRBV3-2) combines with J gene TRBJ1-2, with D tentatively TRBD1 (5 bases). The CDR3 is 17 residues long. Per germline, CDR1 LGHDT and CDR2 YNNKEL (reference sequence). V dropped 1 base and J dropped 2 bases, with 17 bases sitting between them. The CDR3 nucleotides read TGTGCCAGCAGCCAAGCATTCACGGTCAGGGCCAACTATGGCTACACCTTC. Protein product: CASSQAFTVRANYGYTF.

The chain carries TRBV12-3 or TRBV12-4 and TRBJ1-3; 8 bases line up with TRBD1. CDR3 size: 13 residues. Unmatched junction bases numbered 7, after V lost 8 bases and J lost 7 bases. CDR3 amino acids: CASQQGESNTIYF. The CDR3 DNA reads as TGTGCCAGCCAACAGGGGGAAAGCAACACCATATATTTT.

V gene TRBV19 combines with J gene TRBJ2-7, with D possibly matching TRBD2 (6 bases). Between the trimmed V and J ends, which lost 3 bases and 1 base, there was a span of 10 bases. In germline, CDR1 is LNHDA, CDR2 SQIVND (reference sequence). The CDR3 loop spans 14 amino acids. CDR3 DNA: TGTGCCAGTAGTATTGCGGGGAGTTCCTACGAGCAGTACTTC. This sequence encodes CASSIAGSSYEQYF.